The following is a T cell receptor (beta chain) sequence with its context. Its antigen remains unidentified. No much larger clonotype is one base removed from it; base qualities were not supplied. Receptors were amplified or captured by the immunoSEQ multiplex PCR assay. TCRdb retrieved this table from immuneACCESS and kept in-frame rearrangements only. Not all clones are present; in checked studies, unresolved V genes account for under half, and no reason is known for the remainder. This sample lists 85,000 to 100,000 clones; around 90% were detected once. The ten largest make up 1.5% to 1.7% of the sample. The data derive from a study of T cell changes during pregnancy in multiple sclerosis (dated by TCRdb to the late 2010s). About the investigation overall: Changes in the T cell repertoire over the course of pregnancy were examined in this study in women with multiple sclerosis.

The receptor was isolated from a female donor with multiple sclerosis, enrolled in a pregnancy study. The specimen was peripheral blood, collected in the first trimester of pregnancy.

The bases read TGTGCCAGCAGTCCCCGGACTAGCGGGAGGCTAGAGCAGTACTTC. Its protein is CASSPRTSGRLEQYF. This chain is built from TRBV27 and TRBJ2-7, with 14 bases matching TRBD2. V trim: 5 bases; J trim: 7 bases; unmatched bases: 7. Taken from the germline V gene (reference sequence), the CDR1 and CDR2 loops are MNHEY and SMNVEV. The CDR3 spans 15 residues, from the cysteine through the phenylalanine. Only CDR3 DNA is held: 45 bases, read in frame from base 1.